Below, one TCR beta chain is given with its context. The target antigen is unknown. Trimming removed 6 bases at V and 7 bases at J, with 13 bases between. The CDR3 totals 13 residues. Germline CDR1 and CDR2: LNHDA and SQIVND (reference sequence). This specimen belongs to a study of T cells in Graves' hyperthyroidism and ophthalmopathy. Study summary: Once the initial diagnosis was made, peripheral blood was obtained before any treatment.

From RNA transcripts, TCR beta CDR3 regions were amplified. RT-PCR in the first round (using the HTBI primer set) targeted the TCR CDR3. One entry per CDR3 protein, called by TCRdb with MiXCR from the multiplex PCR reads. The table lists around 340,000 distinct CDR3 sequences, approximately 18% of them singletons, with about half in the top ten. Hyperthyroidism of Graves' type that showed no ophthalmopathy progression within 18 months was stable. General study findings and limits: Ophthalmopathy stood apart from stable hyperthyroidism in a 13 V-J model. Ophthalmopathy was predicted by the model a median of approximately 6 months ahead of onset.

This TCR came from a woman aged 45-65 years with Graves' hyperthyroidism. The V gene is TRBV19, the J gene TRBJ1-5; tentatively, D is TRBD1 (6 bases). Sequenced input: blood. CDR3 protein: CASSQGLWQPQHF. In DNA, the CDR3 is TGTGCCAGTAGCCAGGGGCTATGGCAGCCCCAGCATTTT.